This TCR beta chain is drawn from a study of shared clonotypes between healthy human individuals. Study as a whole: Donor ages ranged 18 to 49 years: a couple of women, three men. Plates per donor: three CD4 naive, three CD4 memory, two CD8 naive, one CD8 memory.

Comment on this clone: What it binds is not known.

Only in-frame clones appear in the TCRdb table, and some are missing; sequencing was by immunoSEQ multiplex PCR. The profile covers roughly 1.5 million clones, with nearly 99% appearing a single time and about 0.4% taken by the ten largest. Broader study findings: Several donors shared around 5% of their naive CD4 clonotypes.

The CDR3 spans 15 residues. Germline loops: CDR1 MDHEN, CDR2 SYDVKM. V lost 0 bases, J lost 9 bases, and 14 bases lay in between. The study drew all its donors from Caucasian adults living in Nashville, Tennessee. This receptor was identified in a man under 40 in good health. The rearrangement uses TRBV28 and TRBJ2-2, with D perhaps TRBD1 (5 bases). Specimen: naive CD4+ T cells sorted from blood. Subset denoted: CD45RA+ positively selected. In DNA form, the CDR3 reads TGTGCCAGCAGTTTATGGGCAGGGCTGGCCCGGGAGCTGTTTTTT. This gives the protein CASSLWAGLARELFF. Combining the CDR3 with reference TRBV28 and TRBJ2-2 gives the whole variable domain DVKVTQSSRYLVKRTGEKVFLECVQDMDHENMFWYRQDPGLGLRLIYFSYDVKMKEKGDIPEGYSVSREKKERFSLILESASTNQTSMYLCASSLWAGLARELFFGEGSRLTVL.